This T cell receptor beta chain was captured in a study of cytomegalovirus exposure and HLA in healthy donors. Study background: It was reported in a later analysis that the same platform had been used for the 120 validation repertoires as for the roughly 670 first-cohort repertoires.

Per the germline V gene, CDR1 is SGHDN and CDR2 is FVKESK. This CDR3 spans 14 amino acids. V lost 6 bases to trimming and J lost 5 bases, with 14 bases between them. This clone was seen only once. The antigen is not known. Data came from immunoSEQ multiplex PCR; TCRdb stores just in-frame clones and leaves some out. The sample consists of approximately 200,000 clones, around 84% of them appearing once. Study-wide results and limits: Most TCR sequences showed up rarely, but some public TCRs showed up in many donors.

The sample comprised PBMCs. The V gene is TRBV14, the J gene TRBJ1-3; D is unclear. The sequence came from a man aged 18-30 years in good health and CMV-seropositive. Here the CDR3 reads CASRELAPRNTIYF. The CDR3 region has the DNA TGTGCCAGCAGGGAACTAGCCCCGAGAAACACCATATATTTT.